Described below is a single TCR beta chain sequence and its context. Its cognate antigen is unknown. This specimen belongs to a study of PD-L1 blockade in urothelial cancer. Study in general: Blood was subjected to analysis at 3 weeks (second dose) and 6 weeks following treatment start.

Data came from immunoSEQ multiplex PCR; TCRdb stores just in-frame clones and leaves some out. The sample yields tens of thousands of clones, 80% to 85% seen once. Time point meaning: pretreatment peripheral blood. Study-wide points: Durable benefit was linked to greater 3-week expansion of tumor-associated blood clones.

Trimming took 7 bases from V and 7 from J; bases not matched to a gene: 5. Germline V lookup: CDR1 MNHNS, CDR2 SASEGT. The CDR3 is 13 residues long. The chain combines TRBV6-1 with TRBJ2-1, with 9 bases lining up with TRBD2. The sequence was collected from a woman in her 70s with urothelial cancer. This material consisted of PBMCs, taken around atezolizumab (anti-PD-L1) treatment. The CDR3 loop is CASIVAGVNEQFF. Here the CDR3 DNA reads TGTGCCAGCATCGTAGCGGGAGTGAATGAGCAGTTCTTC.